The sequence of this TCR beta chain was determined in a study of T cell responses to AZD1222 COVID-19 vaccine. TCRdb keeps only in-frame clones here, not all; method: immunoSEQ multiplex PCR. The data show about 120,000 clones, approximately 85% seen once. Source: peripheral blood, taken on day 0 of AZD1222 vaccination. The clonotype was recovered from an adult in good health.

The CDR3 DNA reads as TGTGCCAGCAGCCCTCGTGGTGCAACTAATGAAAAACTGTTTTTT. Its translation is CASSPRGATNEKLFF. The chain is built from TRBV3-1 (or the pseudogene TRBV3-2) and TRBJ1-4; D not certain. V lost 4 bases and J 0 bases, leaving 9 bases between the germline ends. In germline, CDR1 is LGHDT, CDR2 YNNKEL (reference sequence). This CDR3 has 15 amino acids.